A selection of T cell receptor beta chains follows, all from one sample in a study of T cells in tumors after PD-1 blockade. The table came from immunoSEQ multiplex PCR; TCRdb's copy has only in-frame clones and leaves some out. The sample yields just under 65,000 clones, 74% seen once. The starting material was PBMCs, obtained after anti-PD-1 treatment. These receptors were taken from a human donor with basal cell carcinoma. The CDR3 runs from the conserved cysteine through the conserved F or W. A D gene is named only where the DNA matches it firmly. Clone size is not always given. Where it is, it says once, few, many or a class for expanded clones.

clone size: NA; J gene: TRBJ2-5; V gene: TRBV5-1; D gene: NA; CDR3 DNA: TGCGCCAGCAGCTTTCCCGAGGGGAGAGAGACCCAGTACTTC; CDR3 protein: CASSFPEGRETQYF
clone size: NA; J gene: TRBJ1-6; V gene: TRBV19; D gene: TRBD1; CDR3 DNA: TGTGCCAGTAGTATTTCGACAGGGGACTCACCCCTCCACTTT; CDR3 protein: CASSISTGDSPLHF
clone size: NA; J gene: TRBJ2-2; V gene: TRBV6-2/TRBV6-3; D gene: TRBD2; CDR3 DNA: TGTGCCAGCAACCCCCTAGCGGGGGGGAACACCGGGGAGCTGTTTTTT; CDR3 protein: CASNPLAGGNTGELFF
clone size: NA; J gene: TRBJ1-4; V gene: TRBV3-1/TRBV3-2; D gene: NA; CDR3 DNA: TGTGCCAGCAGCCAAGGAAAAGCCGGGACACCCAAAGGGGAAAAACTGTTTTTT; CDR3 protein: CASSQGKAGTPKGEKLFF
clone size: NA; J gene: TRBJ1-1; V gene: TRBV3-1/TRBV3-2; D gene: NA; CDR3 DNA: TGTGCCAGCAGCCAGGGGGGGGTTCGGGGCACTGAAGCTTTCTTT; CDR3 protein: CASSQGGVRGTEAFF
clone size: NA; J gene: TRBJ1-2; V gene: TRBV12-5; D gene: NA; CDR3 DNA: TGTGCTAGTGGTTTGGTACTATCGGGGAGTTTCGGTGGCTACACCTTC; CDR3 protein: CASGLVLSGSFGGYTF
clone size: NA; J gene: TRBJ2-5; V gene: TRBV30; D gene: TRBD1; CDR3 DNA: TGTGCCTGGAGTGTACTGCCAGGGGGTGAGACCCAGTACTTC; CDR3 protein: CAWSVLPGGETQYF
clone size: NA; J gene: TRBJ1-4; V gene: TRBV7-7; D gene: NA; CDR3 DNA: TGTGCCAGCAGCCCTGGTCCAGATTCGAGTGAAAAACTGTTTTTT; CDR3 protein: CASSPGPDSSEKLFF
clone size: once; J gene: TRBJ1-2; V gene: TRBV7-9; D gene: TRBD1; CDR3 DNA: TGTGCCAGCAGCTTAGACGGCGGGACAGGTATTATAAACTATGGCTACACCTTC; CDR3 protein: CASSLDGGTGIINYGYTF
clone size: NA; J gene: TRBJ1-2; V gene: TRBV6-1; D gene: NA; CDR3 DNA: TGTGCCAGCAGTGAAGACGGGACCCGCCGGGGCTACACCTTC; CDR3 protein: CASSEDGTRRGYTF
clone size: NA; J gene: TRBJ2-7; V gene: TRBV28; D gene: NA; CDR3 DNA: TGTGCCAGCAGTTTAGACGTCTACGAGCAGTACTTC; CDR3 protein: CASSLDVYEQYF
clone size: NA; J gene: TRBJ2-5; V gene: TRBV5-1; D gene: TRBD2; CDR3 DNA: TGCGCCAGCAGAACGACTGGACTAGCGGTCCAAGAGACCCAGTACTTC; CDR3 protein: CASRTTGLAVQETQYF
clone size: few; J gene: TRBJ1-6; V gene: TRBV30; D gene: TRBD1; CDR3 DNA: TGTGCCTGGAGTGAACAGGGGTATGATTCACCCCTCCACTTT; CDR3 protein: CAWSEQGYDSPLHF
clone size: NA; J gene: TRBJ2-7; V gene: TRBV5-1; D gene: NA; CDR3 DNA: TGCGCCAGCAGTCCCGGACAGACCTACGAGCAGTACTTC; CDR3 protein: CASSPGQTYEQYF
clone size: NA; J gene: TRBJ2-1; V gene: TRBV10-2; D gene: NA; CDR3 DNA: TGCGCCAGCAGTGACCAAGTATACAATGAGCAGTTCTTC; CDR3 protein: CASSDQVYNEQFF
clone size: NA; J gene: TRBJ2-1; V gene: TRBV7-8; D gene: TRBD2; CDR3 DNA: TGTGCCAGCAGCCCCCGTGAGAGCGGGGGGCGGAATGAGCAGTTCTTC; CDR3 protein: CASSPRESGGRNEQFF
clone size: NA; J gene: TRBJ1-2; V gene: TRBV29-1; D gene: NA; CDR3 DNA: TGCAGCGTTGAGGAGGGGAGGAACTATGGCTACACCTTC; CDR3 protein: CSVEEGRNYGYTF
clone size: few; J gene: TRBJ2-1; V gene: TRBV28; D gene: TRBD2; CDR3 DNA: TGTGCCAGCAGTCCACACGGCGGGGGGAAAAACAATGAGCAGTTCTTC; CDR3 protein: CASSPHGGGKNNEQFF
clone size: NA; J gene: TRBJ2-5; V gene: TRBV4-1; D gene: TRBD2; CDR3 DNA: TGCGCCAGCAGCCGGACTAGTCAGTCGGAGACCCAGTACTTC; CDR3 protein: CASSRTSQSETQYF
clone size: once; J gene: TRBJ2-3; V gene: TRBV9; D gene: NA; CDR3 DNA: TGTGCCAGCAGCGTCGGATCTGCAGATACGCAGTATTTT; CDR3 protein: CASSVGSADTQYF
clone size: NA; J gene: TRBJ1-2; V gene: TRBV9; D gene: NA; CDR3 DNA: TGTGCCAGCAGCTCCAGTAAGCGGGGGGGTGGCTACACCTTC; CDR3 protein: CASSSSKRGGGYTF
clone size: NA; J gene: TRBJ2-7; V gene: TRBV9; D gene: NA; CDR3 DNA: TGTGCCAGCAGCGTAGGAGGTTCGGACGAGCAGTACTTC; CDR3 protein: CASSVGGSDEQYF
clone size: NA; J gene: TRBJ2-3; V gene: TRBV7-6; D gene: NA; CDR3 DNA: TGTGCCAGCAGCTTAGCGCGCACTAGAGTGTCAGATACGCAGTATTTT; CDR3 protein: CASSLARTRVSDTQYF
clone size: few; J gene: TRBJ1-2; V gene: TRBV30; D gene: NA; CDR3 DNA: TGTGCCTGGAGTGTACCGGTCGTTTCTAACTATGGCTACACCTTC; CDR3 protein: CAWSVPVVSNYGYTF
clone size: NA; J gene: TRBJ2-1; V gene: TRBV6-2/TRBV6-3; D gene: TRBD2; CDR3 DNA: TGTGCCAGCAGTTACGCGGGACTAGCGGGGGTGCCCTACAATGAGCAGTTCTTC; CDR3 protein: CASSYAGLAGVPYNEQFF
clone size: NA; J gene: TRBJ1-6; V gene: TRBV6-1; D gene: NA; CDR3 DNA: TGTGCCAGCAGTGACACAGGGACTTCACCCCTCCACTTT; CDR3 protein: CASSDTGTSPLHF
clone size: NA; J gene: TRBJ1-1; V gene: TRBV7-9; D gene: TRBD1; CDR3 DNA: TGTGCCAGCAGCTCAGGGGGCACTGAAGCTTTCTTT; CDR3 protein: CASSSGGTEAFF
clone size: NA; J gene: TRBJ2-1; V gene: TRBV19; D gene: TRBD2; CDR3 DNA: TGTGCCAGTAGTATGAGCGGGGGGGCCCCCTACAATGAGCAGTTCTTC; CDR3 protein: CASSMSGGAPYNEQFF
clone size: NA; J gene: TRBJ2-6; V gene: TRBV30; D gene: NA; CDR3 DNA: TGTGCCTGGATCCCGGTTTCTGGGGCCAACGTCCTGACTTTC; CDR3 protein: CAWIPVSGANVLTF
clone size: NA; J gene: TRBJ1-2; V gene: TRBV7-9; D gene: NA; CDR3 DNA: TGTGCCAGCAGCCAAGACAGACGGGGCTACACCTTC; CDR3 protein: CASSQDRRGYTF
clone size: NA; J gene: TRBJ1-2; V gene: TRBV4-1; D gene: NA; CDR3 DNA: TGCGCCAGCAGCCAAGACAGGGACGCTAGCGGCTACACCTTC; CDR3 protein: CASSQDRDASGYTF
clone size: few; J gene: TRBJ2-7; V gene: TRBV4-1; D gene: NA; CDR3 DNA: TGCGCCAGCAGCCAAGTTTTCAGGGCCCACGAGCAGTACTTC; CDR3 protein: CASSQVFRAHEQYF
clone size: NA; J gene: TRBJ1-2; V gene: TRBV10-3; D gene: TRBD1; CDR3 DNA: TGTGCCATCAAGGGACAGGGCCTCTATGGCTACACCTTC; CDR3 protein: CAIKGQGLYGYTF
clone size: NA; J gene: TRBJ2-2; V gene: TRBV18; D gene: TRBD1; CDR3 DNA: TGTGCCAGCTCACCGTCGACAGGGTTAAACACCGGGGAGCTGTTTTTT; CDR3 protein: CASSPSTGLNTGELFF
clone size: once; J gene: TRBJ2-5; V gene: TRBV5-6; D gene: NA; CDR3 DNA: TGTGCCAGCAGCCTCAACTGGGAGACCCAGTACTTC; CDR3 protein: CASSLNWETQYF
clone size: NA; J gene: TRBJ2-5; V gene: TRBV11-3; D gene: NA; CDR3 DNA: TGTGCCAGCAGCCCCGGGGCACAACAAGAGACCCAGTACTTC; CDR3 protein: CASSPGAQQETQYF
clone size: NA; J gene: TRBJ1-5; V gene: TRBV30; D gene: NA; CDR3 DNA: TGTGCCTGGACCTCCGAAGGCAACTCTCAGCCCCAGCATTTT; CDR3 protein: CAWTSEGNSQPQHF
clone size: NA; J gene: TRBJ2-7; V gene: TRBV4-2; D gene: NA; CDR3 DNA: TGTGCCAGCAGCCAAGGGGTGGTCACAGGGATATCCTACGAGCAGTACTTC; CDR3 protein: CASSQGVVTGISYEQYF
clone size: NA; J gene: TRBJ2-5; V gene: TRBV7-6; D gene: TRBD1; CDR3 DNA: TGTGCCAGCAGCTCACCCCTGGACAGGGGGACGGAGACCCAGTACTTC; CDR3 protein: CASSSPLDRGTETQYF
clone size: NA; J gene: TRBJ1-1; V gene: TRBV6-6; D gene: NA; CDR3 DNA: TGTGCCAGCAGTTATCCAGCCAATGAAGCTTTCTTT; CDR3 protein: CASSYPANEAFF
clone size: NA; J gene: TRBJ2-3; V gene: TRBV5-1; D gene: NA; CDR3 DNA: TGCGCCAGCAGCTTGGGTAGTACTAGCACAGATACGCAGTATTTT; CDR3 protein: CASSLGSTSTDTQYF
clone size: NA; J gene: TRBJ1-2; V gene: TRBV18; D gene: TRBD1; CDR3 DNA: TGTGCCAGCTCACGCCCTACAGGGGGCGCGGGCTACACCTTC; CDR3 protein: CASSRPTGGAGYTF
clone size: NA; J gene: TRBJ2-1; V gene: TRBV6-5; D gene: NA; CDR3 DNA: TGTGCCAGCAGTTACCTGGCTAGCAGCTCCTACAATGAGCAGTTCTTC; CDR3 protein: CASSYLASSSYNEQFF
clone size: few; J gene: TRBJ1-2; V gene: TRBV3-1/TRBV3-2; D gene: NA; CDR3 DNA: TGTGCCAGCAGCCGAGGCTATGGCTACACCTTC; CDR3 protein: CASSRGYGYTF
clone size: NA; J gene: TRBJ1-5; V gene: TRBV10-3; D gene: NA; CDR3 DNA: TGTGCCATCAGGGGGGAGACTCAGCCCCAGCATTTT; CDR3 protein: CAIRGETQPQHF
clone size: NA; J gene: TRBJ2-3; V gene: TRBV9; D gene: NA; CDR3 DNA: TGTGCCAGCAGCGTAGGTGTCGGGGGTGCCACAGATACGCAGTATTTT; CDR3 protein: CASSVGVGGATDTQYF
clone size: NA; J gene: TRBJ2-1; V gene: TRBV5-1; D gene: NA; CDR3 DNA: TGCGCCAGCAGCCCCGGTTCGGTCAGCTACAATGAGCAGTTCTTC; CDR3 protein: CASSPGSVSYNEQFF
clone size: NA; J gene: TRBJ2-5; V gene: TRBV7-2; D gene: TRBD2; CDR3 DNA: TGTGCCAGCAGCCGTCTGTTTGCGGGGGGGCAAAAGACCCAGTACTTC; CDR3 protein: CASSRLFAGGQKTQYF
clone size: few; J gene: TRBJ2-1; V gene: TRBV2; D gene: TRBD1; CDR3 DNA: TGTGCCAGCCACGGACAGGGGAACAATGAGCAGTTCTTC; CDR3 protein: CASHGQGNNEQFF
clone size: NA; J gene: TRBJ1-5; V gene: TRBV6-5; D gene: NA; CDR3 DNA: TGTGCCAGCAGGAGCCGGGACGGTCAGCCCCAGCATTTT; CDR3 protein: CASRSRDGQPQHF
clone size: few; J gene: TRBJ1-4; V gene: TRBV19; D gene: NA; CDR3 DNA: TGTGCCAGTAGGGGATCGACAGGCTTAACTTTATTT; CDR3 protein: CASRGSTGLTLF
clone size: once; J gene: TRBJ1-2; V gene: TRBV6-4; D gene: NA; CDR3 DNA: TGTGCCAGCAGTGAACAACAGGGAGCTAACTATGGCTACACCTTC; CDR3 protein: CASSEQQGANYGYTF
clone size: NA; J gene: TRBJ1-5; V gene: TRBV7-8; D gene: TRBD1; CDR3 DNA: TGTGCCAGCAGCTTAGCTGGGGACAGGGGGCTTAGCAATCAGCCCCAGCATTTT; CDR3 protein: CASSLAGDRGLSNQPQHF
clone size: NA; J gene: TRBJ1-5; V gene: TRBV7-9; D gene: TRBD1; CDR3 DNA: TGTGCCAGCAGCTTAGTAGGGGGGACAGGCTTAAACAATCAGCCCCAGCATTTT; CDR3 protein: CASSLVGGTGLNNQPQHF